These 18 T cell receptor beta chains came from one sample sequenced in a study of CD8+CD57+ T cells in acquired aplastic anemia. Whoever was chosen for sequencing had shown CD8+CD57+ cell expansion by flow cytometry. TCR beta VDJ combinations and CDR3 sequences were profiled from genomic DNA. TCRdb re-called the reads through MiXCR, storing one row per CDR3 protein. The sample lists 160,000 or so distinct CDR3 sequences, around half seen once, with 2.5% to 3% in the top ten. Sequenced input: sorted CD4+, CD8+, or CD8+CD57+ T cells (not recorded which) from PBMCs. These receptors all stem from a human donor with aplastic anemia.

This clonotype was picked up many times. The V call is TRBV10-3, the J call TRBJ1-2; D possibly corresponds to TRBD1 (6 bases). Trimming removed 2 bases at V and 8 bases at J, with 18 bases between. The CDR3 length is 15 residues. Germline V gene data show CDR1 as ENHRY and CDR2 as SYGVKD. Written as DNA, the CDR3 is TGTGCCATCAGTGAGCTGTCGGGACAATCATCCGGCTACACCTTC. It yields the protein CAISELSGQSSGYTF.

The rearrangement joins TRBV30 to TRBJ2-2, with D perhaps matching TRBD2 (5 bases). Germline V gives CDR1 GTSNPN, CDR2 SVGIG (reference sequence). The germline V and J ends were trimmed by 7 bases and 0 bases, with 15 bases remaining between them. The CDR3 has 15 amino acids. CDR3 residues: CAYSPGSANTGELFF. CDR3 in DNA: TGTGCCTACTCCCCGGGAAGTGCGAACACCGGGGAGCTGTTTTTT.

This clonotype appeared many times. The rearrangement joins TRBV6-6 to TRBJ2-7; D is perhaps TRBD1 (6 bases). Germline CDR1 and CDR2: MNHNY and SVGAGI (reference sequence). The CDR3 totals 13 residues. The V and J ends lost 2 bases and 6 bases respectively, with 11 bases between them. Here the CDR3 DNA reads TGTGCCAGCAGTTACGTACAGGGTGGCGAGCAGTACTTC. Residues: CASSYVQGGEQYF.

The rearrangement joins TRBV11-2 to TRBJ2-7; 8 positions agree with TRBD1. Per the germline V gene, CDR1 is SGHAT and CDR2 is FQNNGV. Trimming cost V 5 bases and J 3 bases; bases outside gene matches: 12. CDR3 length: 16 amino acids. The chain's CDR3 is CASSPRAGQDLYEQYF. The CDR3 DNA reads TGTGCCAGCAGCCCAAGGGCGGGACAGGACCTCTACGAGCAGTACTTC.

This clonotype was picked up many times. The chain recombines TRBV6-6 with TRBJ1-2; possibly TRBD1 for D (5 bases). V lost 2 bases to trimming and J lost 5 bases, with 9 bases between them. Germline V CDR1 and CDR2: MNHNY, SVGAGI (reference sequence). This CDR3 has 13 amino acids. The CDR3 DNA is TGTGCCAGCAGTTACGGAGAGGGGTATGGCTACACCTTC. This gives the protein CASSYGEGYGYTF.

The chain carries TRBV20-1 and TRBJ2-7, with D hard to call. Trimming left V 6 bases short and J 3 bases short, with 21 bases between. The CDR3 has 15 residues. In germline, CDR1 is DFQATT, CDR2 SNEGSKA (reference sequence). The CDR3 coding sequence is TGCAGTGCCAGCAGCCAAGAATTGTCCAACTACGAGCAGTACTTC. It yields the protein CSASSQELSNYEQYF.

The chain has TRBV24-1 and TRBJ2-1, with D possibly matching TRBD2 (5 bases). The length of the CDR3 is 16 residues. V was trimmed by 2 bases and J by 1 base, leaving 11 bases between them. CDR1 is KGHDR, CDR2 SFDVKD, per germline. CDR3 amino acids: CATSDSEGFSYNEQFF. The CDR3 DNA reads as TGTGCCACCAGTGATTCCGAGGGCTTTTCCTACAATGAGCAGTTCTTC.

A remark on this clonotype: The conserved closing phenylalanine or tryptophan is absent in this CDR3, likely reflecting a read error. The V call is TRBV6-4, the J call TRBJ2-3; TRBD2 matches 7 bases. Germline CDR1 and CDR2: MRHNA and SNTAGT. Trimming took 4 bases from V and 5 from J; bases not matched to a gene: 9. This CDR3 spans 15 amino acids. The DNA for the CDR3 is TGTGCCAGCAGTGGGACTCGAGGCGGGGGAGATACGCAGTATCTT. Amino acids: CASSGTRGGGDTQYL.

At least ten counts were recorded for this clonotype. The chain is built from TRBV5-4 and TRBJ2-1; 10 nucleotides agree with TRBD2. Trimming cost V 0 bases and J 2 bases; bases outside gene matches: 8. The CDR3 totals 18 residues. CDR1 SGHNT and CDR2 YYREEE come from the germline V gene (reference sequence). In nucleotides, the CDR3 is TGTGCCAGCAGCTTGGGGGGTGGAGCGGGAGGGCCCTACAATGAGCAGTTCTTC. Protein product: CASSLGGGAGGPYNEQFF.

This clonotype came up a few times. This chain connects TRBV28 to TRBJ1-1; possibly TRBD1 for D (6 bases). The CDR3 extends over 16 amino acids. Germline lookup yields CDR1 MDHEN and CDR2 SYDVKM. Between the trimmed V and J ends, which lost 7 bases and 0 bases, there was a span of 18 bases. The CDR3 region has the DNA TGTGCCAGCATCTATGGAGGGGGATCCATGAACACTGAAGCTTTCTTT. This translates into CASIYGGGSMNTEAFF.

This rearrangement joins TRBV19 to TRBJ2-7; D is perhaps TRBD1 (5 bases). Per germline, CDR1 LNHDA and CDR2 SQIVND (reference sequence). Trimming pared 6 bases from V and 3 bases from J, leaving 15 bases between. CDR3 length: 14 residues. The CDR3 region is CASSRTNNFYEQYF. The CDR3 nucleotides read TGTGCCAGTAGCCGGACAAACAACTTCTACGAGCAGTACTTC.

V gene TRBV20-1 combines with J gene TRBJ1-2; 7 bases are shared with TRBD1. Germline CDR1 is DFQATT and CDR2 is SNEGSKA (reference sequence). The V segment lost 0 bases and the J segment 8 bases; nucleotides outside the gene matches: 3. The CDR3 contains 12 residues. Here the CDR3 DNA reads TGCAGTGCTAGAGATCAGGGGGACGGCTACACCTTC. It specifies CSARDQGDGYTF.

The sample holds many counts of this clonotype. The chain employs TRBV6-1 and TRBJ2-5; D is undetermined. The CDR3 consists of 13 residues. V gave up 4 bases and J gave up 5 bases, with 11 bases separating them. CDR1 is MNHNS and CDR2 is SASEGT in the germline V gene. The CDR3 coding sequence is TGTGCCAGCAGTGGCCCCGCTTGGGAGACCCAGTACTTC. It is translated as CASSGPAWETQYF.

This clonotype was found many times. An end of the junction differs from the germline gene, which may be a read error. The chain links TRBV7-3 to TRBJ2-5, with 8 bases lining up with TRBD2. The CDR3 sequence is 15 residues long. In germline, CDR1 is SGHTA, CDR2 FQGTGA. CDR3 sequence: CASSVTPGGWETQYF. CDR3 coding DNA: TGTGCCAGCAGCGTAACGCCGGGAGGGTGGGAGACCCAGTACTTC.

The chain links TRBV28 to TRBJ2-5; 16 nucleotides match TRBD2. The germline V gene encodes CDR1 MDHEN and CDR2 SYDVKM. This CDR3 is 16 amino acids long. With 5 bases clipped from V and 3 bases from J, the junction kept 3 bases outside the gene matches. The CDR3 loop reads CASSQGLAGGKETQYF. For the CDR3, the DNA is TGTGCCAGCAGTCAGGGACTAGCGGGAGGGAAAGAGACCCAGTACTTC.

This clonotype showed up many times. This chain uses TRBV24-1 with TRBJ1-2; the D is unclear. The CDR3 covers 14 residues. The germline V gene encodes CDR1 KGHDR and CDR2 SFDVKD. The V end lost 2 bases, the J end lost 9 bases, and 15 bases lay between the germline ends. CDR3 DNA sequence: TGTGCCACCAGTGATTCAAGGGCCGCCACGCGCTACACCTTC. Its translation: CATSDSRAATRYTF.

This clonotype was picked up many times. The chain carries TRBV27 and TRBJ2-7; D remains unclear. The ends were cut back, 0 bases at V and 3 bases at J, with 12 bases in the middle. The CDR3 length is 15 residues. Germline values: CDR1 MNHEY, CDR2 SMNVEV (reference sequence). The CDR3 DNA is TGTGCCAGCAGTTTATCAGGTGGGAAACGCTACGAGCAGTACTTC. It encodes CASSLSGGKRYEQYF.

Note on this clonotype: A single base separates this from a much larger clone, so it may be a read error. The chain links TRBV4-2 to TRBJ1-5; the match to TRBD1 covers 7 bases. CDR3 length: 16 residues. Germline V gene lookup returns CDR1 LGHNA and CDR2 YNFKEQ. Trimming cost V 0 bases and J 5 bases; bases outside gene matches: 7. The CDR3 region has the DNA TGTGCCAGCAGCCAAGAAGCGACAGGGAGCGATCAGCCCCAGCATTTT. This gives the protein CASSQEATGSDQPQHF.